The 2 T cell receptor beta chains listed next were all sequenced from one sample in a study of T-cell reconstitution after alpha-beta-depleted transplantation in children. Unique molecular identifiers were incorporated into the prepared TCRbeta library. TCRdb re-called the PCR reads with MiXCR, one entry per CDR3 protein. Among about 170,000 distinct CDR3 sequences listed, around 10% were seen once. The specimen comprised PBMCs, sampled before TCRalphabeta/CD19-depleted stem cell transplant. Receptors originate from a boy aged 2-15 years with acute myeloid leukemia, due to receive a stem cell transplant.

This clonotype was recorded many times. The gene calls are TRBV29-1 and TRBJ2-1; D tentatively fits TRBD1 or TRBD2 (5 bases each). V lost 8 bases, J lost 10 bases, and 18 bases lay in between. CDR1 is SQVTM and CDR2 is ANQGSEA in the germline V gene. CDR3 length: 12 amino acids. Here the CDR3 reads CSFTDGGEEQFF. In nucleotides, the CDR3 is TGCAGCTTCACGGATGGGGGTGAGGAGCAGTTCTTC.

This clonotype was detected a few times. A much larger clone is a single base away; this may be a read error. This chain links TRBV3-1 with TRBJ2-1; 7 bases are shared with TRBD2. The CDR3 contains 17 residues. Germline values: CDR1 LGHDT, CDR2 YNNKEL (reference sequence). In nucleotides, the CDR3 is TGTGCCACCAGCCAAGAACCGACTAGCAAATCATACAATGAGCAGTTCTTC. Translation: CATSQEPTSKSYNEQFF.